Given below is one T cell receptor beta chain in context. Its antigen is still unknown. No per-base quality is available; no much larger clone lies one base away. In Seattle, one collaborating source enrolled patients while the infection was active and tracked those patients longitudinally over the course of disease. Collaborating institutions collected whole blood in K2EDTA tubes following their own protocols. For TCRbeta analysis, collaborator samples were shipped as frozen whole blood, as isolated PBMCs, or as DNA extracted from either sample type. The sample originates from a study of blood T cell repertoires in COVID-19 (dated by TCRdb to about 2020). The study in broad terms: Samples covering the acute and convalescent phases of COVID-19 were provided by collaborators in the United States, Italy and Spain. The prospective study material was composed of cDNA or gDNA derived from T cells, B-cell-depleted T cells, or PBMCs. The samples were drawn from two sources: the first 160 participants of the ongoing ImmuneRACE study, and 1,254 subjects contributed by 6 global collaborators. HLA class I and class II types, where available, came from metadata supplied by the sample provider rather than from assay-based typing. Nearly every sample came with metadata listing a de-identified subject ID, COVID-19 status, age in years and sex. The repertoires were released in a freely available public database intended as a resource for research on the immune response to SARS-CoV-2. Deeply sampled blood TCRbeta repertoires from subjects exposed to, actively infected with, or recovered from COVID-19 were included in the dataset. Here is what the overall study found, with its caveats: Clinical and demographic metadata were provided uncurated, with the amount varying by source and participant.

TCRbeta CDR3 regions were amplified from genomic DNA using the immunoSEQ Assay, a bias-controlled multiplex PCR. The original pipeline was this. Nucleated cell counts per sample were estimated from amplification of reference gene primers within the assay. Sequence reads were collapsed and filtered to measure the absolute abundance of every unique TCRbeta CDR3 rearrangement. For each sample, productive Simpson clonality was calculated by taking the square root of Simpson's diversity index across productive rearrangements. Drawn from immuneACCESS, this table holds only the in-frame rearrangements with V and J called that TCRdb kept. Clones are partly lost; checked studies trace under half to an unresolved V gene and leave the rest unexplained. V and J calls plus clone size are reproduced from that table; the DNA served to infer D and trimming. This sample lists approximately 200,000 clones; 94% were detected once. Roughly 0.76% of the sample comes from the top ten.

Ends trimmed: V by 5 bases, J by 5 bases; bases unmatched to a gene: 7. From the cysteine through the phenylalanine, the CDR3 covers 15 amino acids. This entry keeps only the CDR3 DNA: 45 bases, framed from base 1. CDR1 and CDR2, looked up from the germline V gene, are SNHLY and FYNNEI. This TCR came from a man aged 25-40 years with COVID-19, enrolled during active disease. The source material was peripheral blood. The sequence links TRBV2 to TRBJ2-3, with 10 central nucleotides matching TRBD2. CDR3 region: CASSNLAGGGDTQYF. The DNA is TGTGCCAGCAGTAATTTAGCGGGGGGTGGAGATACGCAGTATTTT.